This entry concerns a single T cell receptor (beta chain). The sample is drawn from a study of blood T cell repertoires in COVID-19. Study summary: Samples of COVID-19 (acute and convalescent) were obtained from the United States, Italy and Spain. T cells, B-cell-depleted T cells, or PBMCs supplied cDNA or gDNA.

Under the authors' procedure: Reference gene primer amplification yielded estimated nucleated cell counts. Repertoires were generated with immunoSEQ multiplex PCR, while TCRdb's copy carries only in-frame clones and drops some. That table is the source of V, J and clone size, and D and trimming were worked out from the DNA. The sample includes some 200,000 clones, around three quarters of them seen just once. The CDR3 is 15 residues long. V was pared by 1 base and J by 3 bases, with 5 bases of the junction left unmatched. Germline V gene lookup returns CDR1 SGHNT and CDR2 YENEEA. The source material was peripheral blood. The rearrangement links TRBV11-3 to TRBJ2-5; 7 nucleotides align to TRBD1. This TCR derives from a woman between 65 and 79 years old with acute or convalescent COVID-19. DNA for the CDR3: TGTGCCAGCAGCTTAGCAGGGGGTCAGGAAGAGACCCAGTACTTC. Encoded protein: CASSLAGGQEETQYF.